The rows below give T cell receptor beta chains drawn from one sample of a study of shared clonotypes between healthy human individuals. TCRdb keeps only in-frame clones here, not all; method: immunoSEQ multiplex PCR. Among over 1.4 million clones listed, approximately 96% were seen once. Sequencing used naive CD4+ T cells sorted from blood. The receptors come from a man under 40 in good health. Each CDR3 is given with its conserved first and last residue.

length,V,CDR3
15,TRBV5-1,CASSLGTAFNEKLFF
15,TRBV27,CASSLIRGSYNEQFF
13,TRBV30,CAWSGQGYQPQHF
15,TRBV11-3,CASSLGGLGQETQYF
14,TRBV5-4,CASSSRDRDYEQYF
14,TRBV5-1,CASSPDPSNEKLFF
13,TRBV7-2,CASSLKWGEKLFF
16,TRBV10-2,CASSDRSYPENQPQHF
12,TRBV11-2,CASRTGNEKLFF
14,TRBV5-4,CASSFPGFQETQYF
13,TRBV10-1,CASSGIYNNEQFF
16,TRBV29-1,CSFRGEGLRSQETQYF
16,TRBV7-3,CASSLSGGRAFNEQFF
13,TRBV12-5,CASGLSNSNEQFF
13,TRBV5-5,CASSFWTHDEQFF
16,TRBV11-2,CASSFRSAGAAGELFF
15,TRBV7-9,CASSLTRDSSYEQYF
15,TRBV29-1,CSVEWDRDSYNEQFF
17,TRBV6-1,CASSDRPDRVLFHEQYF
14,TRBV6-1,CASDTGGRNEKLFF
12,TRBV5-4,CASSLEMGEQYF
14,TRBV9,CASSGRLGTYEQYF